These T cell receptor beta chains were read from a single sample in a study of blood T cell repertoires in COVID-19. Data came from immunoSEQ multiplex PCR; TCRdb stores just in-frame clones and leaves some out. The sample lists about 210,000 clones, more than 70% occurring once. Sequenced input: PBMCs or T cells enriched from blood (not recorded which). The receptor source for this set is a man aged 25 to 40 with acute COVID-19. The CDR3 runs from the conserved cysteine through the conserved F or W. The order of the fields is CDR3 DNA, CDR3 protein, J gene, CDR3 length, clone size, V gene, D gene. A D gene is named only where the DNA matches it firmly. Expanded clones get a size class; other rows say once, few or many, or leave the size out.

DNA: TGCGCCAGCAGCTTGGATCTGAGGGGGACGGGGGCCAACGTCCTGACTTTC
CDR3: CASSLDLRGTGANVLTF
J: TRBJ2-6
length: 17
size: -
V: TRBV5-1
D: -

DNA: TGTGCCAGCAGGAAAGGAGGGGTAGGGACCTACAATGAGCAGTTCTTC
CDR3: CASRKGGVGTYNEQFF
J: TRBJ2-1
length: 16
size: -
V: TRBV25-1
D: -

DNA: TGTGCCAGCAGCATGGGACTAGGAAGGGAGAAGTACTTC
CDR3: CASSMGLGREKYF
J: TRBJ2-7
length: 13
size: -
V: TRBV7-2
D: TRBD2

DNA: TGTGCCAGTAGTAGGACAGATAGCACTGAAGCTTTCTTT
CDR3: CASSRTDSTEAFF
J: TRBJ1-1
length: 13
size: -
V: TRBV19
D: -

DNA: TGTGCCAGCAGCTTAGGATTTGAGGGCATTCAGTACTTC
CDR3: CASSLGFEGIQYF
J: TRBJ2-4
length: 13
size: once
V: TRBV11-2
D: -

DNA: TGTGCCAGCAGCGGGGGACCCTATGGCTACACCTTC
CDR3: CASSGGPYGYTF
J: TRBJ1-2
length: 12
size: -
V: TRBV28
D: -

DNA: TGTGCCAGCAGTCAGGGGGCGGCTCAGCCCCAGCATTTT
CDR3: CASSQGAAQPQHF
J: TRBJ1-5
length: 13
size: -
V: TRBV12-3/TRBV12-4
D: TRBD1

DNA: TGTGCCAGTAGAAAGACAGGGACACATCAGCCCCAGCATTTT
CDR3: CASRKTGTHQPQHF
J: TRBJ1-5
length: 14
size: once
V: TRBV19
D: TRBD1

DNA: TGCGCCAGCAGCCCGAGGGGCGGGGGGGCTGGTATTGAGCAGTTCTTC
CDR3: CASSPRGGGAGIEQFF
J: TRBJ2-1
length: 16
size: once
V: TRBV5-1
D: TRBD2

DNA: TGTGCCAGCAGCTTCCTGTCCCCGGGACTTAATGAAAAACTGTTTTTT
CDR3: CASSFLSPGLNEKLFF
J: TRBJ1-4
length: 16
size: many
V: TRBV3-1/TRBV3-2
D: -

DNA: TGTGCCATCAGTGGGGCCCTCCGGGGTAGCACAGATACGCAGTATTTT
CDR3: CAISGALRGSTDTQYF
J: TRBJ2-3
length: 16
size: few
V: TRBV10-3
D: -

DNA: TGTGCCAGCAGCGGGGGTTTCGAAAACATTCAGTACTTC
CDR3: CASSGGFENIQYF
J: TRBJ2-4
length: 13
size: -
V: TRBV2
D: -

DNA: TGTGCCAGCAGCAGGGGGCTAGCGGGAACAGATACGCAGTATTTT
CDR3: CASSRGLAGTDTQYF
J: TRBJ2-3
length: 15
size: once
V: TRBV13
D: TRBD2

DNA: TGTGCCGGGGGACAGGCCAGAAGGGGGACTGAAGCTTTCTTT
CDR3: CAGGQARRGTEAFF
J: TRBJ1-1
length: 14
size: -
V: TRBV2
D: TRBD1

DNA: TGTGCCAGCAGTGAAGGGCTGGGCAGCTCCTACGAGCAGTACTTC
CDR3: CASSEGLGSSYEQYF
J: TRBJ2-7
length: 15
size: -
V: TRBV2
D: -

DNA: TGTGCCAGCAGTGACATGACAGGGGACGGATCACCCCTCCACTTT
CDR3: CASSDMTGDGSPLHF
J: TRBJ1-6
length: 15
size: few
V: TRBV28
D: TRBD1

DNA: TGTGCCAGCAGTTTAAGACAGGTGAATTCACCCCTCCACTTT
CDR3: CASSLRQVNSPLHF
J: TRBJ1-6
length: 14
size: -
V: TRBV27
D: -

DNA: TGCGCCAGGCTCTTCCGGGACATTCAGTACTTC
CDR3: CARLFRDIQYF
J: TRBJ2-4
length: 11
size: -
V: TRBV5-1
D: -

DNA: TGTGCCAGCAGTTTTGCAGGGGAAGCGACTGAAGCTTTCTTT
CDR3: CASSFAGEATEAFF
J: TRBJ1-1
length: 14
size: many
V: TRBV27
D: -

DNA: TGTGCCAGCAGTTTAGGCGGGGGAAATTCACCCCTCCACTTT
CDR3: CASSLGGGNSPLHF
J: TRBJ1-6
length: 14
size: -
V: TRBV27
D: -

DNA: TGCAGTGCTAGTCCCACAACAGCATCAAACACTGAAGCTTTCTTT
CDR3: CSASPTTASNTEAFF
J: TRBJ1-1
length: 15
size: -
V: TRBV20-1
D: -

DNA: TGTGCCAGCAGTTACTCTGCTAGCGGGGGCACAGATACGCAGTATTTT
CDR3: CASSYSASGGTDTQYF
J: TRBJ2-3
length: 16
size: -
V: TRBV6-5
D: TRBD2

DNA: TGTGCCAGCAGACACATACGGAGGGGAAGTGGCAATCAGCCCCAGCATTTT
CDR3: CASRHIRRGSGNQPQHF
J: TRBJ1-5
length: 17
size: -
V: TRBV28
D: -

DNA: TGTGCCAGCGCGGACAGGGGCTACAATGAGCAGTTCTTC
CDR3: CASADRGYNEQFF
J: TRBJ2-1
length: 13
size: -
V: TRBV5-6
D: TRBD1

DNA: TGTGCCAGCAGCCAAGGGAGGCCTAGCTGGGTGGGGGAGACCCAGTACTTC
CDR3: CASSQGRPSWVGETQYF
J: TRBJ2-5
length: 17
size: -
V: TRBV3-1/TRBV3-2
D: -

DNA: TGCGCCAGCAGCCCCACCAGGGGTTCATTCACTGAAGCTTTCTTT
CDR3: CASSPTRGSFTEAFF
J: TRBJ1-1
length: 15
size: -
V: TRBV4-1
D: -

DNA: TGTGCCAGCAGCAGACAGATGCCCTCCTACGAGCAGTACTTC
CDR3: CASSRQMPSYEQYF
J: TRBJ2-7
length: 14
size: -
V: TRBV5-4
D: -

DNA: TGTGCCAGCTGCTACCGGGGTCTAAGTTCACCCCTCCACTTT
CDR3: CASCYRGLSSPLHF
J: TRBJ1-6
length: 14
size: -
V: TRBV28
D: -

DNA: TGTGCCAGCAGTCTTCTAGCGAGGGTGGAGCAGTTCTTC
CDR3: CASSLLARVEQFF
J: TRBJ2-1
length: 13
size: -
V: TRBV2
D: -

DNA: TGTGCCAGCAGCTTAGAAACAGGGGGCCACAATTTT
CDR3: CASSLETGGHNF
J: TRBJ1-3
length: 12
size: -
V: TRBV11-2
D: TRBD1

DNA: TGTGCCAGCAATACCGCCAGGGCGAACACCGGGGAGCTGTTTTTT
CDR3: CASNTARANTGELFF
J: TRBJ2-2
length: 15
size: -
V: TRBV27
D: -

DNA: TGTGCCAGCAGCCCCCGTCGGGGGAACACCGGGGAGCTGTTTTTT
CDR3: CASSPRRGNTGELFF
J: TRBJ2-2
length: 15
size: -
V: TRBV9
D: -

DNA: TGTGCCAGCTCCAAGGGGCGTGAAAAACTGTTTTTT
CDR3: CASSKGREKLFF
J: TRBJ1-4
length: 12
size: -
V: TRBV18
D: -

DNA: TGTGCCAGCAGTTACTCCCTTGACAGAAACTATGGCTACACCTTC
CDR3: CASSYSLDRNYGYTF
J: TRBJ1-2
length: 15
size: -
V: TRBV6-5
D: -

DNA: TGTGCCAGCAGTTCCTCCCACGGGTTCACAGATACGCAGTATTTT
CDR3: CASSSSHGFTDTQYF
J: TRBJ2-3
length: 15
size: few
V: TRBV7-2
D: -

DNA: TGTGCCAGCAGCGGACAGCGGGAGCAGTACTTC
CDR3: CASSGQREQYF
J: TRBJ2-7
length: 11
size: -
V: TRBV7-9
D: -

DNA: TGCGCCAGCAGTAGCGTCAGCACAGATACGCAGTATTTT
CDR3: CASSSVSTDTQYF
J: TRBJ2-3
length: 13
size: -
V: TRBV5-1
D: -

DNA: TGTGCCAGCAGTTTAACCCCACACCCTGGAAACACCATATATTTT
CDR3: CASSLTPHPGNTIYF
J: TRBJ1-3
length: 15
size: few
V: TRBV27
D: -

DNA: TGTGCCAGCAGCCCAGGACAGGGCAGGGACTATGGCTACACCTTC
CDR3: CASSPGQGRDYGYTF
J: TRBJ1-2
length: 15
size: -
V: TRBV6-5
D: TRBD1

DNA: TGCAGTCCCCGACAGGGAGATACGCAGTATTTT
CDR3: CSPRQGDTQYF
J: TRBJ2-3
length: 11
size: -
V: TRBV20-1
D: TRBD1

DNA: TGCGCCAGCAAGCCGAATACTAACTATGGCTACACCTTC
CDR3: CASKPNTNYGYTF
J: TRBJ1-2
length: 13
size: -
V: TRBV10-2
D: -

DNA: TGCGCCAGCAGAACACAGGGAAGCTCCTATAATTCACCCCTCCACTTT
CDR3: CASRTQGSSYNSPLHF
J: TRBJ1-6
length: 16
size: -
V: TRBV4-1
D: -

DNA: TGCGCCAGCAGCCCAGGACAGGGGGCTGAGACCCAGTACTTC
CDR3: CASSPGQGAETQYF
J: TRBJ2-5
length: 14
size: -
V: TRBV4-1
D: TRBD1

DNA: TGTGCCAGTAGTCCGGACTTGGGGACTTTCTTT
CDR3: CASSPDLGTFF
J: TRBJ1-1
length: 11
size: few
V: TRBV19
D: -

DNA: TGTGCCAGCAGCTGGGGACAGGGAGGGGGTGAAAAACTGTTTTTT
CDR3: CASSWGQGGGEKLFF
J: TRBJ1-4
length: 15
size: -
V: TRBV5-6
D: TRBD1

DNA: TGTGCCGGGCTAGCGGGGGCCAACAATGAGCAGTTCTTC
CDR3: CAGLAGANNEQFF
J: TRBJ2-1
length: 13
size: few
V: TRBV2
D: TRBD2

DNA: TGTGCCACCAGTGAACGGGGGGAGTTGGAGTTCTTC
CDR3: CATSERGELEFF
J: TRBJ2-1
length: 12
size: -
V: TRBV24-1
D: TRBD2

DNA: TGTGCCTGGAGCGGTGTATCCCAAGAGACCCAGTACTTC
CDR3: CAWSGVSQETQYF
J: TRBJ2-5
length: 13
size: -
V: TRBV30
D: -

DNA: TGTGCCAGCAAAAAGGACAGGGTGGGTTTTGACTATGGCTACACCTTC
CDR3: CASKKDRVGFDYGYTF
J: TRBJ1-2
length: 16
size: -
V: TRBV5-6
D: TRBD1

DNA: TGTGCCAGCAGAAAAGTCACAAATTCTAGGACAGGGGGCGTATATGGCTACACCTTC
CDR3: CASRKVTNSRTGGVYGYTF
J: TRBJ1-2
length: 19
size: -
V: TRBV5-4
D: TRBD1

DNA: TGTGCCAGCAGCCGCTACAGGGACACCGGGGAGCTGTTTTTT
CDR3: CASSRYRDTGELFF
J: TRBJ2-2
length: 14
size: -
V: TRBV3-1/TRBV3-2
D: -

DNA: TGTGCCTGGAGTGTAGCCCGGAACACTGAAGCTTTCTTT
CDR3: CAWSVARNTEAFF
J: TRBJ1-1
length: 13
size: -
V: TRBV30
D: -

DNA: TGTGCCACCAGCAGGCCAACTTTCGGCAATGAGCAGTTCTTC
CDR3: CATSRPTFGNEQFF
J: TRBJ2-1
length: 14
size: few
V: TRBV15
D: -

DNA: TGTGCCAGCAGGGCTGCAGGGACAAACTATGGCTACACCTTC
CDR3: CASRAAGTNYGYTF
J: TRBJ1-2
length: 14
size: -
V: TRBV7-9
D: -

DNA: TGTGCCAGCAGCTCGCAGGCTAATTCACCCCTCCACTTT
CDR3: CASSSQANSPLHF
J: TRBJ1-6
length: 13
size: once
V: TRBV5-6
D: -